These T cell receptor beta chains were read from a single sample in a study of beta chain features in type 1 diabetes. TCRdb keeps only in-frame clones here, not all; method: immunoSEQ multiplex PCR. Of some 500,000 clones in the sample, over 10% were seen once. The sequencing sample was made of naive CD4+ T cells from blood. The receptors were gathered from a woman under 30 in good health. The conserved cysteine and the conserved F or W are not part of the CDR3 here.

v_gene	j_gene	CDR3aa
TRBV6-1	TRBJ1-2	ASRPKRQSYGYT
TRBV29-1	TRBJ1-1	SVAVGQGARSDEAF
TRBV7-2	TRBJ2-5	ASGRAVGETQY
TRBV7-6	TRBJ2-3	ASSLVGTDTQY
TRBV12-5	TRBJ1-4	ASGLPDGGAGKLF
TRBV27	TRBJ2-3	ASSLSTGSGRTQY
TRBV20-1	TRBJ2-1	SASLGNEQF
TRBV5-1	TRBJ2-7	ASSLTSGITYEQY
TRBV6-5	TRBJ2-6	ASSFDSSFGANVLT
TRBV7-9	TRBJ2-7	ASSPGQGHEQY
TRBV19	TRBJ2-4	ASSMGRQTGNIQY
TRBV5-4	TRBJ2-3	ASSRTKTDTQY
TRBV7-2	TRBJ2-2	ASSLVSGSNTGELF
TRBV4-2	TRBJ2-3	ASSQQWGTEGTDTQY
TRBV4-1	TRBJ2-6	ASSHGDRGTGANVLT
TRBV9	TRBJ1-1	ASSVDPGRTEAF
TRBV7-2	TRBJ2-3	ASSPERADTQY